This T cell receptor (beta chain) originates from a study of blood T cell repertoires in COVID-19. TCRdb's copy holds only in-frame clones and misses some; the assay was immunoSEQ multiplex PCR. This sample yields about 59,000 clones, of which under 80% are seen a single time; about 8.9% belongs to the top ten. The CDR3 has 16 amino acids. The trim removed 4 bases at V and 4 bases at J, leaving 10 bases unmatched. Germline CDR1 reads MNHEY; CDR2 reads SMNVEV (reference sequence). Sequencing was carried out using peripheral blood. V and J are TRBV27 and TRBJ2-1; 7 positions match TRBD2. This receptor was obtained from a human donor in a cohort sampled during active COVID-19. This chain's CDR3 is CASSSYGRRKYNEQFF. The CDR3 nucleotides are TGTGCCAGCAGTTCTTACGGGAGGCGAAAATACAATGAGCAGTTCTTC.